This is a list of T cell receptor beta chains from one sample in a study of CD8+ T cells in alopecia areata. TCRdb keeps only in-frame clones here, not all; method: immunoSEQ multiplex PCR. The table shows about 76,000 clones, with 66% occurring only once. The sample here was CD8+ T cells sorted from blood, taken at week 24, from a patient treated with tofacitinib. The receptors were sampled from a human donor with alopecia areata. Each CDR3 is given with its conserved first and last residue. A D gene is named only where the DNA matches it firmly. Rows may omit the clone size; those that give it use once, few, many or a size class.

v_gene	d_gene	j_gene	abundance	CDR3nt	CDR3aa
TRBV7-2	.	TRBJ2-1	.	TGTGCCAGCAGCTTAAGCCCCCGGGGGAGTTCCTACAATGAGCAGTTCTTC	CASSLSPRGSSYNEQFF
TRBV7-6	.	TRBJ1-1	.	TGTGCCAGCAGCTTAGCCGGCCACACTGAAGCTTTCTTT	CASSLAGHTEAFF
TRBV29-1	TRBD1	TRBJ2-7	.	TGCAGCGTCTGGGACAGCACCTCCTACGAGCAGTACTTC	CSVWDSTSYEQYF
TRBV7-8	TRBD1	TRBJ1-1	once	TGTGCCAGCAGCTACGGACAGGCCGAAGCTTTCTTT	CASSYGQAEAFF
TRBV4-1	.	TRBJ2-2	once	TGCGCCAGCAGCCAAGAGAGGACAGCGAACACCGGGGAGCTGTTTTTT	CASSQERTANTGELFF
TRBV6-5	TRBD1	TRBJ1-1	.	TGTGCCAGCAGGGTAAACAGGGGAACTGAAGCTTTCTTT	CASRVNRGTEAFF
TRBV6-5	.	TRBJ2-7	.	TGTGCCAGCAGTTACTTAAGGGGGTCTATAGACGAGCAGTACTTC	CASSYLRGSIDEQYF
TRBV7-2	.	TRBJ1-4	.	TGTGCCAGCAGCTTGGAAGGGGAGGCAACTAATGAAAAACTGTTTTTT	CASSLEGEATNEKLFF
TRBV28	.	TRBJ1-5	few	TGTGCCAGCAGTTTAGGCCACCCCAGCGATAGCAATCAGCCCCAGCATTTT	CASSLGHPSDSNQPQHF
TRBV6-5	.	TRBJ2-5	.	TGTGCCAGCAGTTACGTCCAGGGCAAAGAGACCCTGTACTTC	CASSYVQGKETLYF
TRBV13	.	TRBJ2-3	once	TGTGCCAGCAGCTTAGGGTTCGGGACACCAACGATTGATACGCAGTATTTT	CASSLGFGTPTIDTQYF
TRBV4-3	.	TRBJ2-2	many	TGCGCCAGCAGCCAAGATAGTCTGGGCCACACCGGGGAGCTGTTTTTT	CASSQDSLGHTGELFF
TRBV5-1	TRBD2	TRBJ2-1	.	TGCGCCAGCAGCTTGTGGGCGGGGGTATTCTACAATGAGCAGTTCTTC	CASSLWAGVFYNEQFF
TRBV4-1	.	TRBJ2-5	.	TGCGCCAGCAGCCAATCCCGGGGCCAAGAGACCCAGTACTTC	CASSQSRGQETQYF
TRBV4-3	.	TRBJ2-7	.	TGCGCCAGCAGCCAAGGTGCTCGGGGGCCACTATCCTACGAGCAGTACTTC	CASSQGARGPLSYEQYF
TRBV19	.	TRBJ2-1	.	TGTGCCACCCATCCCGCGGGACTCTCCTACAATGAGCAGTTCTTC	CATHPAGLSYNEQFF
TRBV27	TRBD1	TRBJ1-5	.	TGTGCCAGCAGCCCGGGACAGAACAATCAGCCCCAGCATTTT	CASSPGQNNQPQHF
TRBV4-1	.	TRBJ1-2	.	TGCGCCAGCAGCCTTCGGGATGGTCCGAACTATGGCTACACCTTC	CASSLRDGPNYGYTF
TRBV2	.	TRBJ2-7	.	TGTGCCAGCAGTGAAGGCGGCGGGACAGCCACCTACGAGCAGTACTTC	CASSEGGGTATYEQYF
TRBV7-9	.	TRBJ2-1	once	TGTGCCAGCAGCTTAGTAGTCTACAATGAGCAGTTCTTC	CASSLVVYNEQFF
TRBV5-1	.	TRBJ2-7	.	TGCGCCAGCAGCTTGGAAACCGCCTACGAGCAGTACTTC	CASSLETAYEQYF
TRBV5-1	.	TRBJ2-2	.	TGCGCCAGCAGCTTGTCTTCGCCGACCCGACTAGGTCGCGGGGAGCTGTTTTTT	CASSLSSPTRLGRGELFF
TRBV2	.	TRBJ2-3	few	TGTGCCAGCAGGGAGACTAGTGCGGCAAGCACAGATACGCAGTATTTT	CASRETSAASTDTQYF
TRBV7-9	TRBD1	TRBJ1-4	.	TGTGCCAGCCGACATCAGGGGGCGCCGGAAAAACTGTTTTTT	CASRHQGAPEKLFF
TRBV29-1	TRBD2	TRBJ2-7	.	TGCAGCGTTGTTGGGACTAGCTCCTACGAGCAGTACTTC	CSVVGTSSYEQYF
TRBV19	.	TRBJ1-1	.	TGTGCCAGTAGTATAGGGAACACTGAAGCTTTCTTT	CASSIGNTEAFF
TRBV7-2	.	TRBJ2-1	few	TGTGCCAGCAGCTTCGGGTGGAATGAGCAGTTCTTC	CASSFGWNEQFF
TRBV10-3	.	TRBJ2-1	.	TGTGCCATCAGTGAGTCGCAGGGGCCCTACAATGAGCAGTTCTTC	CAISESQGPYNEQFF
TRBV5-6	TRBD1	TRBJ1-5	.	TGTGCCAGCAGCTTGGGACAGGGGAGCAATCAGCCCCAGCATTTT	CASSLGQGSNQPQHF
TRBV23-1	TRBD1	TRBJ1-5	.	TGCGCCAGCACCAATATCAGGGGGCAAGGGCAGCCCCAGCATTTT	CASTNIRGQGQPQHF
TRBV5-1	.	TRBJ2-6	.	TGCGCCAGCAGCTCTTCATCCGGGGCCTCCTCTGGGGCCAACGTCCTGACTTTC	CASSSSSGASSGANVLTF
TRBV7-2	TRBD2	TRBJ2-7	.	TGTGCCAGCAGCTTAGCGGCGCGGGAGGGCTACGAGCAGTACTTC	CASSLAAREGYEQYF
TRBV7-9	TRBD2	TRBJ2-3	few	TGTGCCAGCAAGCCACTAGCGCAACTCACAGATACGCAGTATTTT	CASKPLAQLTDTQYF
TRBV29-1	TRBD2	TRBJ2-7	.	TGCAGCGTTAGACTAGCGGTAATTCCCTACGAGCAGTACTTC	CSVRLAVIPYEQYF
TRBV14	TRBD1	TRBJ2-1	.	TGTGCCAGCAGCTACCGGGACAGGGCTTACAATGAGCAGTTCTTC	CASSYRDRAYNEQFF
TRBV27	TRBD2	TRBJ2-1	.	TGTGCCAGCATTAGACTAGCGGGAGTCTGGGATGAGCAGTTCTTC	CASIRLAGVWDEQFF
TRBV7-6	.	TRBJ2-5	.	TGTGCCAGCAGCTTAGGTGGGGGTGCGATGTGGGAGACCCAGTACTTC	CASSLGGGAMWETQYF
TRBV7-6	.	TRBJ2-3	.	TGTGCCAGCAGCTTAAGCGGTAACCCAGATACGCAGTATTTT	CASSLSGNPDTQYF
TRBV29-1	TRBD2	TRBJ2-1	.	TGCAGCGTTGGTGTCAGGGGAAGATCGGGTGCTAGCGGGGGGTACAATGAGCAGTTCTTC	CSVGVRGRSGASGGYNEQFF